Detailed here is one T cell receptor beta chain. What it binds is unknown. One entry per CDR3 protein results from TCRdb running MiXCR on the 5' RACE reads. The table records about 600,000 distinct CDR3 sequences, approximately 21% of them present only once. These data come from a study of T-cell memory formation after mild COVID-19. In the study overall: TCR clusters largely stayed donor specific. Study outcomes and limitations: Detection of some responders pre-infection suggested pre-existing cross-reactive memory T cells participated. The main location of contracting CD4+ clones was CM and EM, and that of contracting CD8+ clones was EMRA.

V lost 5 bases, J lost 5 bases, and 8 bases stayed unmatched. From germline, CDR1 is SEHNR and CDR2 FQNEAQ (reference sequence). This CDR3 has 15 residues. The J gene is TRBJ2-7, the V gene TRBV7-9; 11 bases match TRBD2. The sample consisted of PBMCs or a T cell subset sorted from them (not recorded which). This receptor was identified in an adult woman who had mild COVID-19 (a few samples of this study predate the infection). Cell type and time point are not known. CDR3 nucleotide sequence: TGTGCCAGCAGCCCGAGACTAGCGGGGAGACACGAGCAGTACTTC. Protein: CASSPRLAGRHEQYF.